The clone carrying this TCR beta chain was seen only a few times. Its antigen is as yet unknown. The table came from immunoSEQ multiplex PCR; TCRdb's copy has only in-frame clones and leaves some out. Found here are 450,000 to 550,000 clones, 89% of them singletons; the top ten hold about 1.7%. The sample is drawn from a study of Ad26.COV2.S vaccination and SARS-CoV-2 variants. The study's findings and limits: Spike-specific responses of CD8+ and CD4+ T cells were reported to display substantial breadth after vaccination. Breadth of non-spike TCRs did not differ between vaccinees and placebo recipients.

The CDR3 length is 16 residues. Germline V CDR1 and CDR2: MDHEN, SYDVKM. V was cut by 3 bases and J by 3 bases, with 14 bases left in between. Treatment here: 19 received Ad26.COV2.S at low or high dose, single or two shots; five or six received placebo; per-sample allocation not given. Material that was analyzed had been drawn on day 63 after the first vaccine or placebo injection. Boston supplied an adult donor aged 18-55 years. Sequenced here: peripheral blood, sampled in a trial of Ad26.COV2.S vaccine versus placebo. The sequence came from a person between 18 and 65 years old who received the Ad26.COV2.S COVID-19 vaccine or a placebo. V and J are TRBV28 and TRBJ2-2; TRBD2 might be the D (6 bases). DNA for the CDR3: TGTGCCAGCAGTTTTTGGCGGGACGACGACACCGGGGAGCTGTTTTTT. Translation gives CASSFWRDDDTGELFF.